This T cell receptor beta chain was identified during a study of T cell changes during pregnancy in multiple sclerosis. This clone showed up just a few times. Germline CDR1 and CDR2: SGHNT and YYREEE (reference sequence). The CDR3 sequence is 17 residues long. V gave up 4 bases and J gave up 5 bases; unmatched junction bases: 17. Assay used: immunoSEQ multiplex PCR; TCRdb lists only in-frame clones, some missing. The data hold more than 60,000 clones, with roughly nine tenths observed a single time. The sample in question was peripheral blood, obtained before pregnancy. This TCR came from a female donor with multiple sclerosis, enrolled in a pregnancy study. The V gene is TRBV5-4, the J gene TRBJ2-5; 7 positions agree with TRBD2. The CDR3 DNA is TGTGCCAGCAGCCTGCCGGCTAGCGGTCAGCGGGGCGAGACCCAGTACTTC. Residues: CASSLPASGQRGETQYF.